This TCR beta chain was identified during a study of T cell repertoires in cytomegalovirus infection. The wider study: Both CMV infection and a matching HLA type were indicated by public TCR beta signatures. Study findings and constraints: Ex vivo responses were dominated by HLA-C-restricted CMV-specific TCR beta clonotypes. CMV carriers having the relevant HLA were flagged by cumulative public TCR beta family frequency.

One entry per CDR3 protein, called by TCRdb with MiXCR from the reads. The repertoire includes some 450,000 distinct CDR3 sequences, 25% to 40% of them detected once, and around 13% sits in the top ten. This clonotype was counted only a few times. Its matching antigen is unknown. The CDR3 is made up of 12 amino acids. V lost 7 bases and J lost 4, with 10 bases in between. From germline, CDR1 is LNHDA and CDR2 SQIVND (reference sequence). The source material was PBMCs. This clonotype originated in a human donor in good health (CMV status not recorded). Some clones in this sample may be carry-over from other donors' samples. The J gene is TRBJ1-1, the V gene TRBV19, with D possibly TRBD1 on 5 matching bases. The CDR3 loop reads CASTIGATEAFF. The CDR3 DNA sequence: TGTGCCAGTACCATCGGGGCCACTGAAGCTTTCTTT.